The 29 T cell receptor beta chains reported below all come from one sample, sequenced in a study of response to subunit inactivated influenza vaccine. From the RT-PCR reads, TCRdb called clonotypes with MiXCR, one entry per CDR3 protein. The sample has 500,000 to 600,000 distinct CDR3 sequences, 12% seen once. The sample consisted of PBMCs from blood, taken on the day of vaccination. These receptors all stem from a man aged 50 to 60 who received an inactivated influenza vaccine.

This clonotype turned up a few times. This chain uses TRBV5-5 with TRBJ2-5; D gene uncertain. The CDR3 runs to 13 residues. V dropped 4 bases and J dropped 1 base, with 8 bases sitting between them. The germline V gene has CDR1 SGHKS and CDR2 YYEKEE (reference sequence). CDR3 in amino acids: CASSRTPQETQYF. In DNA form, the CDR3 reads TGTGCCAGCAGCCGCACCCCCCAAGAGACCCAGTACTTC. The full variable domain, its missing parts supplied by reference TRBV5-5 and TRBJ2-5, is DAGVTQSPTHLIKTRGQQVTLRCSPISGHKSVSWYQQVLGQGPQFIFQYYEKEERGRGNFPDRFSARQFPNYSSELNVNALLLGDSALYLCASSRTPQETQYFGPGTRLLVL.

V gene TRBV4-2 combines with J gene TRBJ2-1; D unclear. There are 14 residues in the CDR3. The germline CDR1 and CDR2 sequences are LGHNA and YNFKEQ. Trimming cost V 10 bases and J 3 bases, with 16 bases left between them. For the CDR3, the DNA is TGTGCCATGGGCCTACGGGTCCTCTACAATGAGCAGTTCTTC. Protein: CAMGLRVLYNEQFF.

As for this clonotype: A much larger clone lies one base from this, so it may be a read error. V and J are TRBV12-3 or TRBV12-4 and TRBJ1-2; D not certain. This CDR3 comprises 13 residues. CDR3 DNA sequence: TGTTCCAGCAGTGCCCCGTTGAGGTATGGCTACACCTTC. Protein product: CSSSAPLRYGYTF.

This sequence joins TRBV4-3 and TRBJ2-2; 10 bases agree with TRBD2. V lost 0 bases to trimming and J lost 2 bases; unmatched junction nucleotides: 9. CDR3 length: 19 amino acids. Germline CDR1 reads LGHNA; CDR2 reads YSLEER. CDR3 sequence reads: CASSQDLGLAGVNTGELFF. In DNA form, the CDR3 reads TGCGCCAGCAGCCAAGATCTCGGGCTAGCGGGAGTCAACACCGGGGAGCTGTTTTTT.

This clonotype was counted between two and nine times. The chain recombines TRBV7-9 with TRBJ2-7; 9 bases map to TRBD1. V shed 5 bases, J shed 6 bases, and the junction held 8 bases outside the gene matches. The CDR3 is 14 amino acids. Germline V CDR1 and CDR2: SEHNR, FQNEAQ (reference sequence). DNA of the CDR3: TGTGCCAGCAGCCCACGGGACAGGGCCCGCGAGCAGTACTTC. Translated, it gives CASSPRDRAREQYF.

This clonotype was counted a few times. The chain carries TRBV4-3 and TRBJ2-1; D gene unclear. Germline-derived CDR1 and CDR2 are LGHNA and YSLEER. The CDR3 is 14 residues long. Between the trimmed V and J ends, which lost 4 bases and 5 bases, there was a span of 12 bases. This chain's CDR3 is CASSPQIRNNEQFF. The CDR3 DNA reads as TGCGCCAGCAGCCCACAAATAAGGAACAATGAGCAGTTCTTC.

This sequence joins TRBV6-5 and TRBJ1-2; D remains ambiguous. The germline V gene encodes CDR1 MNHEY and CDR2 SVGAGI. The CDR3 runs to 13 residues. The V end lost 0 bases, the J end lost 7 bases, and 9 bases lay between the germline ends. The CDR3: CASSYSSTGGYTF. The CDR3, as DNA: TGTGCCAGCAGTTACTCGAGTACGGGTGGCTACACCTTC.

This clonotype was counted at least ten times. The chain uses TRBV29-1 and TRBJ2-3, with 7 bases identical to TRBD2. There are 13 residues in the CDR3. J gave up 4 bases and V 4 bases, and 5 bases lay outside the gene matches. Looked up from germline, CDR1 is SQVTM and CDR2 is ANQGSEA. CDR3 loop: CSVVAGEADTQYF. In nucleotides, the CDR3 is TGCAGCGTTGTGGCGGGGGAGGCAGATACGCAGTATTTT.

There are many counts of this clonotype. The V and J genes are TRBV20-1 and TRBJ1-2; D perhaps matches TRBD1 (5 bases). The CDR3 loop spans 14 amino acids. Germline CDR1 and CDR2: DFQATT and SNEGSKA (reference sequence). V gave up 5 bases and J gave up 8 bases, with 21 bases separating them. The CDR3 DNA is TGCAGTGCTTCGCCATTAAGACAGATGTGGGGCTACACCTTC. The encoded protein is CSASPLRQMWGYTF.

The chain carries TRBV28 and TRBJ2-2; D may be TRBD1 or TRBD2 (6 bases each). Germline V CDR1 and CDR2: MDHEN, SYDVKM. The V end lost 6 bases, the J end lost 5 bases, and 10 bases lay between the germline ends. The CDR3 spans 13 residues. The CDR3, as DNA: TGTGCCAGCAGGGGGGGCAGGACCGGGGAGCTGTTTTTT. Its protein is CASRGGRTGELFF.

This chain connects TRBV9 to TRBJ2-3; D may correspond to TRBD1 or TRBD2 (6 bases each). The CDR3 is made up of 16 amino acids. Germline assignment: CDR1 SGDLS and CDR2 YYNGEE. The V and J ends lost 5 bases and 4 bases respectively, with 20 bases between them. CDR3 sequence (DNA): TGTGCCAGCAGTGGAAATGTGGGGGGCTGGCCAGATACGCAGTATTTT. Amino acids: CASSGNVGGWPDTQYF.

Only a few counts were recorded for this clonotype. V usage is TRBV7-9 and J usage is TRBJ2-7, with TRBD2 matching over 8 bases. The V gene's germline CDR1 is SEHNR and CDR2 FQNEAQ (reference sequence). The CDR3 is 17 residues long. The V segment lost 3 bases and the J segment 2 bases; nucleotides outside the gene matches: 12. This chain's CDR3 is CASSFQGAGEVTYEQYF. The CDR3, as DNA: TGTGCCAGCAGCTTTCAGGGAGCGGGAGAGGTAACCTACGAGCAGTACTTC.

This clonotype was counted ten times or more. This rearrangement joins TRBV12-3 or TRBV12-4 to TRBJ1-1; D is perhaps TRBD1 (5 bases). The CDR3 length is 14 residues. V was clipped by 5 bases and J by 8 bases, with 18 bases between them. The DNA of the CDR3 is TGTGCCAGCAGTGTGGGACTTCCTACCCGGGAAGCTTTCTTT. The encoded protein is CASSVGLPTREAFF.

This clonotype has a handful of counts. The chain couples TRBV29-1 to TRBJ2-5; 7 bases match TRBD2. CDR3 length: 14 amino acids. Germline trimming cut 7 bases from V and 5 bases from J; bases unmatched to any gene: 13. The germline gives CDR1 SQVTM, CDR2 ANQGSEA. As DNA, the CDR3 is TGCAGCGCCCATGGGTGGGAGGGAGTGGAGACCCAGTACTTC. This gives the protein CSAHGWEGVETQYF.

Details on this clonotype: The germline gene is not matched at one end of the junction; a read error may be the cause. This rearrangement joins TRBV6-1 to TRBJ2-7; 8 bases agree with TRBD1. The CDR3 spans 16 residues. The V gene's germline CDR1 is MNHNS and CDR2 SASEGT. For the CDR3, the DNA is TGTGCCAGCAGCGAAGGACAGGGCGACCTGACCTACGAGCAGTACTTC. It codes for CASSEGQGDLTYEQYF.

This clonotype showed up just a few times. The genes are TRBV5-5 and TRBJ1-3; no clear D gene. The CDR3 loop spans 17 amino acids. CDR1 is SGHKS and CDR2 is YYEKEE in the germline V gene (reference sequence). The V end was cut by 3 bases, the J end by 0 bases, with 16 bases between. The CDR3 region is CASSYSTVYRSGNTIYF. CDR3 DNA sequence: TGTGCCAGCAGCTACTCTACAGTCTACCGCTCTGGAAACACCATATATTTT.

Ten or more counts support this clonotype. V is TRBV7-9 and J is TRBJ2-7; D remains ambiguous. The ends were cut back, 5 bases at V and 5 bases at J, with 13 bases in the middle. This CDR3 has 13 residues. CDR1 is SEHNR and CDR2 is FQNEAQ in the germline V gene (reference sequence). The CDR3 DNA reads as TGTGCCAGCAGCACCAAGGGCCCGAACGAGCAGTACTTC. Amino acids: CASSTKGPNEQYF.

This clonotype occurred a few times. The chain combines TRBV6-2 or TRBV6-3 with TRBJ1-1, with TRBD1 as a possible D gene (5 bases). Germline loops: CDR1 MNHEY, CDR2 SVGEGT. Trimming removed 5 bases at V and 3 bases at J, with 13 bases between. The CDR3 is 14 residues long. In DNA, the CDR3 is TGTGCCAGCAGTCGGGCCTTAGGGGACACTGAAGCTTTCTTT. This codes for CASSRALGDTEAFF.

This clonotype has only a few counts. The V call is TRBV4-3, the J call TRBJ2-7; 12 nucleotides match TRBD2. Unmatched junction bases numbered 14, after V lost 2 bases and J lost 6 bases. The CDR3 extends over 18 amino acids. Germline-derived CDR1 and CDR2 are LGHNA and YSLEER. The CDR3 DNA reads TGCGCCAGCAGCCAACGACTAGCGGGAGAAAGGCCTGGCGGCGAGCAGTACTTC. Translation: CASSQRLAGERPGGEQYF.

This chain links TRBV6-5 with TRBJ2-3, with D maybe TRBD2 (6 bases). Per germline, CDR1 MNHEY and CDR2 SVGAGI. V lost 4 bases, J lost 4 bases, and 15 bases lay in between. The CDR3 has 15 residues. For the CDR3, the DNA is TGTGCCAGCAGTTCCTCATATTGCGGGGCAGATACGCAGTATTTT. Encoded protein: CASSSSYCGADTQYF.

This clonotype came up a few times. This chain connects TRBV6-5 to TRBJ2-1, with 8 bases matching TRBD1. Trimming removed 7 bases from V and 9 bases from J; junction bases left unmatched: 2. This CDR3 has 11 residues. Germline V gives CDR1 MNHEY, CDR2 SVGAGI. In DNA form, the CDR3 reads TGTGCCAGCATCACAGGGGGTGAGCAGTTCTTC. Its translation is CASITGGEQFF.

The sample holds a few counts of this clonotype. This chain connects TRBV15 to TRBJ2-1; D is uncertain. This CDR3 spans 11 amino acids. Between the trimmed V and J ends, which lost 4 bases and 10 bases, there was a span of 8 bases. Germline lookup yields CDR1 LNHNV and CDR2 YYDKDF (reference sequence). CDR3: CATSIGEEQFF. CDR3 nucleotides: TGTGCCACCAGCATAGGAGAGGAGCAGTTCTTC.

This clonotype was seen more than once but under ten times. The chain links TRBV20-1 to TRBJ1-5; D unresolved. This CDR3 spans 16 amino acids. In germline, CDR1 is DFQATT, CDR2 SNEGSKA (reference sequence). V was clipped by 4 bases and J by 5 bases, with 21 bases between them. The CDR3 loop is CSATITTYWEDQPQHF. CDR3 nucleotide sequence: TGCAGTGCTACTATTACGACATATTGGGAGGATCAGCCCCAGCATTTT.

J is TRBJ2-7 and V is TRBV6-1; D unresolved. Germline assignment: CDR1 MNHNS and CDR2 SASEGT. V gave up 5 bases and J gave up 3 bases, with 8 bases separating them. The CDR3 spans 12 residues. The CDR3 is CASSTEFYEQYF. CDR3 DNA: TGTGCCAGCAGTACAGAGTTCTACGAGCAGTACTTC.

The J gene is TRBJ2-7, the V gene TRBV6-2 or TRBV6-3; TRBD2 matches 10 bases. The CDR3 loop spans 17 amino acids. J lost 3 bases, V lost 6 bases, and 14 bases had no gene match. Germline V gene sequence: CDR1 MNHEY, CDR2 SVGEGT. CDR3 sequence: CASRSPQFSGGIYEQYF. CDR3 DNA sequence: TGTGCCAGCAGATCGCCCCAGTTTAGCGGGGGGATCTACGAGCAGTACTTC.

The rearrangement uses TRBV7-2 and TRBJ1-1, with D perhaps TRBD1 (5 bases). Germline CDR1 reads SGHTA; CDR2 reads FQGNSA. Trimming left V 7 bases short and J 1 base short, with 13 bases between. The length of the CDR3 is 14 residues. The CDR3 sequence: CASKGGQGNTEAFF. The CDR3, as DNA: TGTGCCAGCAAAGGAGGGCAGGGGAACACTGAAGCTTTCTTT.

This clonotype has at least ten counts. The chain links TRBV29-1 to TRBJ2-3, with 8 positions matching TRBD1. Germline lookup yields CDR1 SQVTM and CDR2 ANQGSEA. The CDR3 contains 13 residues. The CDR3 region has the DNA TGCAGAATTGGACAGGGAAGCACAGATACGCAGTATTTT. It yields the protein CRIGQGSTDTQYF.

The V call is TRBV29-1, the J call TRBJ2-3, with a weak D call TRBD2 (6 bases). Germline CDR1 and CDR2: SQVTM and ANQGSEA. CDR3 size: 14 residues. V was trimmed by 6 bases and J by 4 bases, leaving 17 bases between them. The chain's CDR3 is CSVGIGSISDTQYF. In DNA form, the CDR3 reads TGCAGCGTCGGGATCGGGAGTATTTCAGATACGCAGTATTTT.

This clonotype appeared a few times. V gene TRBV9 combines with J gene TRBJ2-1, with D perhaps TRBD2 (6 bases). In germline, CDR1 is SGDLS, CDR2 YYNGEE. V lost 4 bases, J lost 1 base, and 15 bases lay in between. This CDR3 region has 16 residues. The CDR3 DNA sequence: TGTGCCAGCAGCCCGGCGGGGTCCGATTCCTACAATGAGCAGTTCTTC. As protein: CASSPAGSDSYNEQFF.